The 21 T cell receptor beta chains in this list originate from one sample, sequenced in a study of cytomegalovirus exposure and HLA in healthy donors. Repertoires were generated with immunoSEQ multiplex PCR, while TCRdb's copy carries only in-frame clones and drops some. The sample contains 150,000 to 200,000 clones, 88% of which appear only once. Sequencing used PBMCs. These receptor sequences come from a man aged 18 to 29 in good health and CMV-seronegative.

V and J are TRBV7-9 and TRBJ2-1; possible D gene TRBD2, 5 bases. The CDR3 runs 15 residues. The V gene's germline CDR1 is SEHNR and CDR2 FQNEAQ (reference sequence). V lost 5 bases and J 8 bases, leaving 19 bases between the germline ends. DNA of the CDR3: TGTGCCAGCAGCCCGTTAGCGAGAGCTTCCGATGAGCAGTTCTTC. Translation gives CASSPLARASDEQFF.

The V call is TRBV7-6, the J call TRBJ2-3; D ambiguous. There are 13 residues in the CDR3. V lost 5 bases, J lost 2 bases, and 8 bases lay in between. Germline V CDR1 and CDR2: SGHVS, FNYEAQ. The CDR3 DNA sequence: TGTGCCAGCAGCCTACTCATCACAGATACGCAGTATTTT. As protein: CASSLLITDTQYF.

This clone was recorded once. The chain uses TRBV28 and TRBJ2-5; tentative D call: TRBD2 (7 bases). The V and J ends lost 5 bases and 5 bases respectively, with 18 bases between them. The CDR3 loop spans 15 amino acids. Per the germline V gene, CDR1 is MDHEN and CDR2 is SYDVKM. DNA of the CDR3: TGTGCCAGCAGTACCCGGGACACCGGGGGGGAGACCCAGTACTTC. This gives the protein CASSTRDTGGETQYF.

In the case of this clone: At one of its ends the junction is not consistent with the germline gene, which may arise from a read error. The chain links TRBV5-1 to TRBJ2-3; 12 bases map to TRBD2. Germline loops: CDR1 SGHRS, CDR2 YFSETQ. The CDR3 sequence is 16 residues long. The CDR3: CASSLLAGGSRDTQYF. CDR3 sequence (DNA): TGCGCCAGCAGCTTACTAGCGGGGGGCAGCAGAGATACGCAGTATTTT.

This clone is a singleton in its sample. This sequence joins TRBV21-1 and TRBJ2-2; the table assigns TRBD2, which was not confirmed against the DNA. TRBV21-1 is termed a pseudogene. This CDR3 region has 17 residues. Here the CDR3 reads CASSKVLGRGGTGELFF. CDR3 DNA sequence: TGTGCCAGCAGCAAAGTCCTGGGGAGGGGAGGAACCGGGGAGCTGTTTTTT.

This clone is a singleton in its sample. This chain links TRBV11-2 with TRBJ2-1; D is ambiguous. Per the germline V gene, CDR1 is SGHAT and CDR2 is FQNNGV. V shed 5 bases and J shed 1 base, with 6 bases lying between them. The CDR3 sequence is 13 residues long. CDR3 in DNA: TGTGCCAGCAGCCACGGGTCCTACAATGAGCAGTTCTTC. It translates to CASSHGSYNEQFF.

J is TRBJ2-7 and V is TRBV7-9, with unresolved D. The V gene lost 6 bases and the J gene lost 3 bases, with 6 bases spanning the gap. This CDR3 spans 11 amino acids. Germline V gives CDR1 SEHNR, CDR2 FQNEAQ (reference sequence). The CDR3 spells CASSSNYEQYV. The CDR3 nucleotides are TGTGCCAGCAGTTCAAACTACGAGCAGTACGTC.

The CDR3 DNA sequence: TGTGCCAGCAGTTCTCGGACAGCTAGCACAGATACGCAGTATTTT. This sequence encodes CASSSRTASTDTQYF. The chain recombines TRBV28 with TRBJ2-3, with D possibly TRBD1 on 6 matching bases. Germline lookup yields CDR1 MDHEN and CDR2 SYDVKM. V gave up 4 bases and J gave up 0 bases, with 11 bases separating them. The CDR3 sequence is 15 residues long. Complete variable domain (other parts from reference TRBV28 and TRBJ2-3): DVKVTQSSRYLVKRTGEKVFLECVQDMDHENMFWYRQDPGLGLRLIYFSYDVKMKEKGDIPEGYSVSREKKERFSLILESASTNQTSMYLCASSSRTASTDTQYFGPGTRLTVL.

The rearrangement uses TRBV4-3 and TRBJ2-7, with a possible D match to TRBD1 (5 bases). CDR3 length: 15 residues. Germline V gene data show CDR1 as LGHNA and CDR2 as YSLEER. Trimming removed 0 bases at V and 3 bases at J, with 12 bases between. The CDR3 DNA reads as TGCGCCAGCAGCCAAGATCGGGCCAGGGTCTACGAGCAGTACTTC. Translating it yields CASSQDRARVYEQYF.

This chain joins TRBV6-1 and TRBJ2-7; TRBD2 is a possible D gene (6 bases). The V gene's germline CDR1 is MNHNS and CDR2 SASEGT. This CDR3 comprises 14 residues. The ends were cut back, 6 bases at V and 4 bases at J, with 16 bases in the middle. For the CDR3, the DNA is TGTGCCAGCAGCAGGGAGGCCGCACATTACGAGCAGTACTTC. Translated: CASSREAAHYEQYF.

The chain couples TRBV30 to TRBJ2-2; perhaps TRBD1 as D (6 bases). The germline V gene encodes CDR1 GTSNPN and CDR2 SVGIG (reference sequence). The CDR3 sequence is 13 residues long. Trimming took 2 bases from V and 6 from J, leaving 10 bases between them. CDR3 amino acids: CAWSQTGPGELFF. DNA of the CDR3: TGTGCCTGGAGTCAGACAGGTCCCGGGGAGCTGTTTTTT.

The V call is TRBV27, the J call TRBJ2-5, with TRBD2 identical over 7 bases. V trimming: 8 bases; J trimming: 2 bases; junction bases outside the gene matches: 2. The CDR3 runs to 12 residues. Looked up from germline, CDR1 is MNHEY and CDR2 is SMNVEV (reference sequence). CDR3 bases: TGTGCCAGCTGGGGGGGGCAAGAGACCCAGTACTTC. This sequence encodes CASWGGQETQYF.

This chain connects TRBV5-4 to TRBJ1-6; 7 bases agree with TRBD1. This CDR3 is built from 15 residues. The germline V gene encodes CDR1 SGHNT and CDR2 YYREEE (reference sequence). Trimming cost V 4 bases and J 7 bases; bases outside gene matches: 8. CDR3 in DNA: TGTGCCAGCAGCCCCTTTGGGACAGAAAATTCACCCCTCCACTTT. This translates into CASSPFGTENSPLHF.

This chain links TRBV11-2 with TRBJ1-2; D remains unclear. The V end lost 7 bases, the J end lost 3 bases, and 12 bases lay between the germline ends. Germline V lookup: CDR1 SGHAT, CDR2 FQNNGV. The length of the CDR3 is 13 residues. This CDR3 is CASNPPGDYGYTF. CDR3 nucleotide sequence: TGTGCCAGCAACCCCCCCGGGGACTATGGCTACACCTTC.

The V and J genes are TRBV5-6 and TRBJ1-5, with 9 bases aligning to TRBD1. Losses at the gene ends were 0 bases for V and 7 bases for J; bases not matched to a gene: 5. Germline CDR1 is SGHDT and CDR2 is YYEEEE. The CDR3 loop spans 15 amino acids. CDR3 nucleotides: TGTGCCAGCAGCTTGGGTACAGGGGGCATCCAGCCCCAGCATTTT. This gives the protein CASSLGTGGIQPQHF.

CDR3 amino acids: CASSLVSRETQYF. The CDR3, as DNA: TGCGCCAGCAGCTTGGTCTCGAGAGAGACCCAGTACTTC. This chain connects TRBV5-1 to TRBJ2-5; D gene unclear. This CDR3 region has 13 residues. Trimming removed 0 bases from V and 4 bases from J, with 7 bases in between. CDR1 is SGHRS and CDR2 is YFSETQ in the germline V gene.

The CDR3 nucleotides are TGTGCCAGCAGTGAATTTGCGGGGGGTATCACAGATACGCAGTATTTT. It translates to CASSEFAGGITDTQYF. The chain couples TRBV6-1 to TRBJ2-3, with 8 bases that match TRBD2. The CDR3 loop spans 16 amino acids. V shed 2 bases and J 2 bases; nucleotides not matched to a gene: 6. Germline V gene sequence: CDR1 MNHNS, CDR2 SASEGT.

This chain joins TRBV4-2 and TRBJ2-2, with D possibly TRBD2 on 6 matching bases. The CDR3 is 17 residues long. Trimming pared 4 bases from V and 5 bases from J, leaving 20 bases between. CDR1 is LGHNA, CDR2 YNFKEQ, per germline. In nucleotides, the CDR3 is TGTGCCAGCAGCCGAGGGGTGGGAGGTATCGGAACCGGGGAGCTGTTTTTT. Protein product: CASSRGVGGIGTGELFF.

This chain uses TRBV4-3 with TRBJ2-7; the D gene is possibly TRBD2 (7 bases). V was shortened by 1 base and J by 1 base, with 14 bases between the two germline ends. There are 16 residues in the CDR3. Germline V gives CDR1 LGHNA, CDR2 YSLEER. CDR3 sequence: CASSQGRRGPSYEQYF. As DNA, the CDR3 is TGCGCCAGCAGCCAAGGGCGGCGGGGGCCATCCTACGAGCAGTACTTC.

The J gene is TRBJ1-2, the V gene TRBV4-2; TRBD1 matches at 7 bases. CDR3 length equals 14 residues. Germline loops: CDR1 LGHNA, CDR2 YNFKEQ. V was pared by 4 bases and J by 8 bases, with 10 bases of the junction left unmatched. The CDR3 DNA is TGTGCCAGCAGCCCGAAAACAGGGGATCTCGGCTACACCTTC. As protein: CASSPKTGDLGYTF.

This chain links TRBV2 with TRBJ2-3; no clear D. Germline V gene data show CDR1 as SNHLY and CDR2 as FYNNEI. The CDR3 loop spans 12 amino acids. Trimming cost V 8 bases and J 3 bases, with 9 bases left between them. The CDR3 DNA reads as TGTGCCAGCGAGTTAAGAACAGATACGCAGTATTTT. Its protein is CASELRTDTQYF.